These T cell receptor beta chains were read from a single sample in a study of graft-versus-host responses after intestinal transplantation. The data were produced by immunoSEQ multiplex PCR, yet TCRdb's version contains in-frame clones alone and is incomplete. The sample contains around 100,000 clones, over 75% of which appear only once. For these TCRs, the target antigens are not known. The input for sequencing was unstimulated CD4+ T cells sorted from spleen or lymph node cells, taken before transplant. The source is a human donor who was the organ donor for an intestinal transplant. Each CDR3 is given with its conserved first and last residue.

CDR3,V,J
CASSLGSMSSTNTGELFF,TRBV5-6,TRBJ2-2
CASSYSGVAGAYEQYF,TRBV6-9,TRBJ2-7
CASHRGVLVGSPLHF,TRBV28,TRBJ1-6
CASSQGWRGGYEQYF,TRBV4-2,TRBJ2-7
CASSDWGGKTDTQYF,TRBV10-2,TRBJ2-3
CSAKGNEQFF,TRBV20-1,TRBJ2-1
CASSYEVGWSYGYTF,TRBV5-1,TRBJ1-2
CASMGGSSYNEQFF,TRBV28,TRBJ2-1
CASSVQLRPGGNNEQFF,TRBV9,TRBJ2-1
CAWSGDNSNQPQHF,TRBV30,TRBJ1-5
CAWSGHNYGYTF,TRBV30,TRBJ1-2
CAWSVQGNSPLHF,TRBV30,TRBJ1-6
CASTLGQTYNSPLHF,TRBV6-5,TRBJ1-6
CASSRDRVGNNEQFF,TRBV18,TRBJ2-1
CASSVTSGWGTQYF,TRBV9,TRBJ2-5
CASSKAGNQPQHF,TRBV14,TRBJ1-5
CAWRVPGAGITSGANVLTF,TRBV30,TRBJ2-6
CASRRQGMNTEAFF,TRBV13,TRBJ1-1
CASRKETGGLGGANVLTF,TRBV5-1,TRBJ2-6
CASSEAPSEQYF,TRBV6-5,TRBJ2-7
CASSLLLAFGNEQFF,TRBV27,TRBJ2-1
CASGSSLYEQYF,TRBV19,TRBJ2-7
CASSKAGGSSYNSPLHF,TRBV21-1,TRBJ1-6